This TCR beta chain comes out of a study of blood T cell repertoires in COVID-19. Study-wide context: T cells, B-cell-depleted T cells, or PBMCs supplied cDNA or gDNA.

Measured with immunoSEQ multiplex PCR; TCRdb has only the in-frame clones, and not every one. The sample yields about 81,000 clones, 70% to 90% seen once. The germline V gene has CDR1 SGHRS and CDR2 YFSETQ. The CDR3 runs 13 residues. V dropped 7 bases and J dropped 4; count of bases not matched to a gene: 6. The chain uses TRBV5-1 and TRBJ1-2; 8 positions agree with TRBD1. The specimen sequenced was peripheral blood. This receptor was taken from a woman of 80 years or more with acute or convalescent COVID-19. CDR3 amino acids: CASSGGYGYGYTF. The CDR3, as DNA: TGCGCCAGCTCAGGGGGCTACGGCTATGGCTACACCTTC.